This TCR beta chain was recorded in a study of T cells in Graves' hyperthyroidism and ophthalmopathy. From RNA transcripts, TCR beta CDR3 regions were amplified. First-round RT-PCR of the TCR CDR3 relied on the HTBI primer set. MiXCR, run by TCRdb on the multiplex PCR reads, gives a single entry per CDR3 protein. The table lists about 130,000 distinct CDR3 sequences, more than 20% of them singletons, with about 67% in the top ten. A word on this clonotype: Its antigen is unidentified.

The ends were cut back, 0 bases at V and 0 bases at J, with 5 bases in the middle. This CDR3 region has 14 residues. In germline, CDR1 is LGHDT, CDR2 YNNKEL (reference sequence). Whole-study findings and limits: Progression to ophthalmopathy was predicted a median of 6.5 months early.

The genes are TRBV3-1 and TRBJ1-1; no clear D. The receptor was isolated from a woman between 50 and 59 years old with Graves' hyperthyroidism that later progressed to Graves' ophthalmopathy. Sequencing was carried out using blood. The CDR3 DNA is TGTGCCAGCAGCCAAGAGGGATTGAACACTGAAGCTTTCTTT. Its translation is CASSQEGLNTEAFF.